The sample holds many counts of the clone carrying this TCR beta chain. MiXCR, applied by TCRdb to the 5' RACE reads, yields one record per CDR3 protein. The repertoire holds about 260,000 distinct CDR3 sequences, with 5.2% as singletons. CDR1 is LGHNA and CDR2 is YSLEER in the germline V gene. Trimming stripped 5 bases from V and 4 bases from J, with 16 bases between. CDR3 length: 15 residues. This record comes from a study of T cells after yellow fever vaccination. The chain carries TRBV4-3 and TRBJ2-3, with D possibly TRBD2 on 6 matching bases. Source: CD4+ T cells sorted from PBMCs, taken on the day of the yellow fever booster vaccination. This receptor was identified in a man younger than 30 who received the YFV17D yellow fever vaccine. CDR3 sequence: CASSSRGWVSDTQYF. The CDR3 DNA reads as TGCGCCAGCAGCTCTCGGGGGTGGGTGTCAGATACGCAGTATTTT.